This record concerns one T cell receptor beta chain sequence. This clone was seen only a few times. The antigen this receptor binds is unknown. The input lacks base qualities; no much larger clone sits a single base away. Between the V and J ends, shortened by 2 bases and 3 bases respectively, the junction contains 17 bases. The germline V gene provides CDR1 SNHLY and CDR2 FYNNEI. The CDR3 goes from the cysteine to the phenylalanine over 16 residues. Of all the DNA, just the CDR3 is kept, 48 bases in frame from base 1. These data come from a study of tumor-infiltrating lymphocytes in localized non-small cell lung cancer (dated by TCRdb to the early 2020s). Concerning the study at large: The cohort included patients whose samples were collected after neoadjuvant chemotherapy, as well as both smokers and never-smokers and several histologies. From each patient came resected tumor tissue plus uninvolved lung tissue from that same patient, and the uninvolved lung tissue was described as non-adjacent to the tumor. Flow cytometry, multiplex immunofluorescence, RNA-seq, exome sequencing and proteomics were applied to the same patients as TCR sequencing, which was one of several integrated assays. The overall ICON cohort was composed of roughly 150 surgical patients with localized non-small cell lung cancer whose tumors were resected. A total of 45 to 60 patients were part of the paired comparison of immunoSEQ T-cell fraction between tumor and uninvolved lung.

TCR sequencing with the immunoSEQ assay provided the T-cell fraction in tumor and uninvolved lung tissue. Turning to the authors' computational methods: To analyze survival, patients were divided into a high T-cell fraction group (upper tertile) and a low T-cell fraction group (lower two tertiles), and the two groups were compared using a log-rank test. A signed-rank test was used to test paired tumor versus uninvolved lung differences in T-cell fraction. TCRdb provides this immuneACCESS table in a form limited to in-frame rearrangements. Some clones are lacking; in checked studies, under half of them reflect an unresolved V gene, and why the rest are absent is not known. The V and J calls and clone size were taken over from that table, and D and trimming were inferred from the DNA. The sample table lists around 16,000 clones, 69% of them with a count of one. Under 7% of the sample goes to the ten largest clones.

Enrollment in ICON was initiated in early 2016, and the last patient was enrolled in the second half of 2018. From a subcohort of 76 patients, fresh tumor and matched uninvolved tissue were collected for in-depth immune analyses, including TCR sequencing. TCR sequencing was performed on DNA isolated from bulk tissue, without cell sorting. The study at large found these results: TCR-derived T-cell fraction did not differ between the flow cytometry-defined immunotypes IM1 (good prognosis) and IM2 (poor prognosis). Assay coverage differed among patients according to how much tissue was available, so only a subset of the cohort had TCR sequencing. Because different pieces of the same tissue were used for different assays, technical variation could not be separated from intratumor heterogeneity. Tumor T-cell fraction from TCR sequencing was not associated with recurrence-free survival (p = 0.61). TCRbeta sequencing supported higher T cell infiltration in tumors than in uninvolved lung tissue, consistent with immunofluorescence CD3 counts.

The clonotype comes from a human donor with non-small cell lung cancer. The V and J genes are TRBV2 and TRBJ2-7; the D gene may be TRBD1 or TRBD2, since each aligns over 5 bases. Sample: lung tumor tissue. The bases read TGTGCCAGCAGTGAAACGGGTGGGACGTTGATCTACGAGCAGTACTTC. This sequence encodes CASSETGGTLIYEQYF.